This TCR beta chain comes out of a study of T-cell memory formation after mild COVID-19. Looking at the study overall: Across donors, TCR clusters were largely donor specific.

TCRdb re-called the 5' RACE reads through MiXCR, storing one row per CDR3 protein. The repertoire holds about 310,000 distinct CDR3 sequences, with roughly 19% as singletons. The V segment lost 4 bases and the J segment 1 base; nucleotides outside the gene matches: 6. Germline CDR1 SGHRS, CDR2 YFSETQ. This CDR3 comprises 15 residues. This clonotype was detected only a few times. The chain recombines TRBV5-1 with TRBJ2-3; 7 bases match TRBD1. The sequence was collected from a man aged 18-30 years who had mild COVID-19 (a few samples of this study predate the infection). Cell type and time point are not known. Sequencing was done on a sample of PBMCs or a T cell subset sorted from them (not recorded which). The CDR3 is CASSPRQGGTDTQYF. Written as DNA, the CDR3 is TGCGCCAGCAGCCCCAGACAGGGTGGCACAGATACGCAGTATTTT.